The text below deals with one T cell receptor beta chain. It lacks a known antigen. No clone much larger than this one lies a single base away; base qualities are absent. The collaborating institutions used their own protocols to collect whole blood in K2EDTA tubes. For TCRbeta analysis, collaborators shipped samples in one of three forms: frozen whole blood, isolated PBMCs, or DNA extracted from either of those sample types. The immunoSEQ Assay, a bias-controlled multiplex PCR, was used to amplify TCRbeta CDR3 regions from genomic DNA. The original pipeline was this. The number of nucleated cells in each sample was estimated by amplification of reference gene primers within the assay. To quantify the absolute abundance of each unique TCRbeta CDR3 rearrangement, sequence reads were collapsed and filtered. For each sample, productive Simpson clonality was calculated as the square root of Simpson's diversity index over productive rearrangements. The table was pulled from immuneACCESS by TCRdb, which kept in-frame rearrangements only. Such tables lose some clones; where checked, under half of the loss comes from unresolved V genes, and the rest has no known cause. D and trimming were read from the DNA, whereas the V and J calls and clone size are those reported in that table. The sample table contains 25,000 to 30,000 clones; only one count was recorded for around 77% of them. The top ten clones comprise more than 7.5% of the sample.

This entry is derived from a study of blood T cell repertoires in COVID-19 (dated by TCRdb to 2018 to 2020). In terms of the full investigation: Collaborator samples came from the United States, Italy and Spain and covered acute and convalescent phases of COVID-19. The material from the prospective study consisted of cDNA or gDNA derived from T cells, B-cell-depleted T cells, or PBMCs. Deeply sampled blood TCRbeta repertoires from subjects exposed to, actively infected with, or recovered from COVID-19 were included in the dataset. The repertoires were made available in a free public database intended to serve as a resource for research on the immune response to SARS-CoV-2. Samples were obtained from the ongoing ImmuneRACE study (first 160 participants) and from about 1,300 subjects provided by 6 global collaborators. Nearly every sample came with metadata listing a de-identified subject ID, COVID-19 status, age in years and sex. Where available, HLA class I and class II types were taken from metadata supplied by the sample provider and were not determined by assay-based typing.

General findings and caveats noted by the study authors: How much clinical and demographic metadata was included differed by source and by participant, and the metadata was provided uncurated.

At the junction V is shortened by 0 bases and J by 6 bases, with 15 bases in between. The germline V gene specifies SQVTM as CDR1 and ANQGSEA as CDR2. Its CDR3 holds 15 amino acids, cysteine through phenylalanine. Of the read, only the CDR3 DNA is kept; its 45 bases are in frame from base 1. In this chain, TRBV29-1 is recombined with TRBJ1-5; a tentative D call is TRBD1 (6 bases match). This TCR came from an older woman with active or convalescent COVID-19. Source material: peripheral blood. The sequenced DNA is TGCAGCGTTGAAGATCCCGGGGGGGCGAGTCAGCCCCAGCATTTT. The encoded protein is CSVEDPGGASQPQHF.